This is a list of T cell receptor beta chains from one sample in a study of blood T cells in healthy people across ages. One entry per CDR3 protein, called by TCRdb with MiXCR from the 5' RACE reads. The sample comprises approximately 800,000 distinct CDR3 sequences, 25% of which are singletons, and 3% to 4% rests with the top ten. Another study also made use of these data, one on T cells of mothers and their children.

The specimen was blood. Receptors originate from a boy aged 5-17 years in good health. The CDR3 runs from the conserved cysteine through the conserved F or W. Fields, in order: V gene, CDR3 protein.

V gene: TRBV29-1
CDR3 protein: CSVGGSWQNFGYEQYF

V gene: TRBV12-3/TRBV12-4
CDR3 protein: CASSWAGTIEKLFF

V gene: TRBV15
CDR3 protein: CATSRENTELQYF

V gene: TRBV7-8
CDR3 protein: CASSPPVAPDTQYF

V gene: TRBV20-1
CDR3 protein: CSARSRIGTEAFF

V gene: TRBV4-2
CDR3 protein: CASSQAQGRSTEAFF

V gene: TRBV7-7
CDR3 protein: CASSLAHGSGNTIYF

V gene: TRBV7-2
CDR3 protein: CASSFRHPEYGYTF

V gene: TRBV9
CDR3 protein: CASSRGTSVETQYF

V gene: TRBV7-6
CDR3 protein: CASSLGLAGGRGEQFF

V gene: TRBV20-1
CDR3 protein: CSARDPGIPHGYTF

V gene: TRBV20-1
CDR3 protein: CSAREGLNFSYEQYF

V gene: TRBV28
CDR3 protein: CASSPRTSGDQETQYF

V gene: TRBV9
CDR3 protein: CASSVVEARGYGYTF

V gene: TRBV27
CDR3 protein: CASSVSVKSSYEQYF

V gene: TRBV4-1
CDR3 protein: CASSQTVGTDTQYF

V gene: TRBV7-2
CDR3 protein: CASSLEEVWGGRLDEQFF

V gene: TRBV28
CDR3 protein: CASSLRPGTGGKTQYF

V gene: TRBV3-1
CDR3 protein: CASSRRDDEQFF

V gene: TRBV6-6
CDR3 protein: CASRLREGHQTYEQYF

V gene: TRBV11-2
CDR3 protein: CASSLGTAPEAFF

V gene: TRBV5-1
CDR3 protein: CASSPGWRSSYEQYF

V gene: TRBV29-1
CDR3 protein: CSVGQDNEQFF

V gene: TRBV7-2
CDR3 protein: CASSLADAWIQPQHF

V gene: TRBV7-9
CDR3 protein: CASSFPAEETQYF

V gene: TRBV5-6
CDR3 protein: CASSLFQGRWNTEAFF

V gene: TRBV6-4
CDR3 protein: CASSARQGDNEKLFF

V gene: TRBV5-5
CDR3 protein: CASSLGNLNTEAFF

V gene: TRBV12-3/TRBV12-4
CDR3 protein: CASSQGIAGTDTQYF

V gene: TRBV6-2/TRBV6-3
CDR3 protein: CASSTTTDMNTEAFF

V gene: TRBV6-6
CDR3 protein: CASSFEAGGTQYF

V gene: TRBV4-1
CDR3 protein: CASSQGDGFQETQYF

V gene: TRBV4-3
CDR3 protein: CASSQQGLAGTPGANVLTF

V gene: TRBV7-8
CDR3 protein: CASSLVHSEQYF

V gene: TRBV11-2
CDR3 protein: CASSLAGPGYEQYF

V gene: TRBV2
CDR3 protein: CASRQGGTFYGYTF

V gene: TRBV20-1
CDR3 protein: CSARGPAGDNSPLHF

V gene: TRBV7-2
CDR3 protein: CASSLVSRGLYNEQFF

V gene: TRBV5-1
CDR3 protein: CASSSQTSIETQYF

V gene: TRBV20-1
CDR3 protein: CSARTTTSGQPLLAKNIQYF

V gene: TRBV19
CDR3 protein: CASSIPQGARRVDIQYF

V gene: TRBV15
CDR3 protein: CATSRDSRGGNEQFF

V gene: TRBV7-3
CDR3 protein: CASSSRLAGASSYNEQFF

V gene: TRBV3-1
CDR3 protein: CASSQDAGVTDTQYF

V gene: TRBV4-3
CDR3 protein: CASSQDSGKAYNEQFF

V gene: TRBV18
CDR3 protein: CASSQRTGVDEQFF

V gene: TRBV27
CDR3 protein: CASSWGQGATYEQYF

V gene: TRBV4-1
CDR3 protein: CASSPRLAGNTDTQYF

V gene: TRBV2
CDR3 protein: CASRKGLAAREQYF

V gene: TRBV29-1
CDR3 protein: CSVEGRGVQETQYF

V gene: TRBV7-9
CDR3 protein: CASSRGEAGSQQPQHF

V gene: TRBV10-3
CDR3 protein: CAISESFTGNYEQYF

V gene: TRBV18
CDR3 protein: CASSARIRDRGRMVTGELFF

V gene: TRBV7-2
CDR3 protein: CASSLGAGLSYEQYF

V gene: TRBV20-1
CDR3 protein: CSAQPSGTDTQYF

V gene: TRBV18
CDR3 protein: CASSPQATDTQYF

V gene: TRBV27
CDR3 protein: CASSYLSGGTNNEQFF